These T cell receptor beta chains were read from a single sample in a study of blood T cells in healthy people across ages. MiXCR, applied by TCRdb to the 5' RACE reads, yields one record per CDR3 protein. The sample has about 1.8 million distinct CDR3 sequences, about 50% seen once. Sample: blood. These receptor sequences come from a woman between 35 and 50 years old in good health. CDR3s include the opening cysteine and the closing phenylalanine or tryptophan. Fields, in order: J gene, D gene, V gene, clone size, CDR3 protein, CDR3 DNA. A D gene is named only where the DNA matches it firmly. Only part of the rows carry a size: once, few, many, or a class if the clone is expanded.

>TRBJ2-5|NA|TRBV27|NA
CASSDGLFETQYF
TGTGCCAGCAGCGATGGGCTTTTCGAGACCCAGTACTTC
>TRBJ2-7|NA|TRBV7-2|NA
CASTFPGLIYEQYF
TGTGCCAGCACCTTCCCGGGACTCATATACGAGCAGTACTTC
>TRBJ2-7|NA|TRBV6-2/TRBV6-3|NA
CASSSSLEGARGNEQYF
TGTGCCAGCAGTTCCAGTTTGGAGGGGGCGCGAGGTAACGAGCAGTACTTC
>TRBJ1-3|NA|TRBV5-5|NA
CASSLDPGNTIYF
TGTGCCAGCAGCTTGGATCCCGGAAACACCATATATTTT
>TRBJ2-5|TRBD1|TRBV20-1|NA
CSARVTGTGETQYF
TGCAGTGCTAGAGTGACCGGGACAGGAGAGACCCAGTACTTC
>TRBJ2-1|NA|TRBV28|NA
CAWTGPYNEQFF
TGTGCCTGGACGGGACCTTACAATGAGCAGTTCTTC
>TRBJ2-3|TRBD1|TRBV15|NA
CATSRTGDSATQYF
TGTGCCACCAGCCGGACAGGGGATTCTGCTACGCAGTATTTT
>TRBJ2-7|NA|TRBV28|few
CASHARVSAYEQYF
TGTGCCAGCCACGCCCGGGTATCGGCCTACGAGCAGTACTTC
>TRBJ1-2|TRBD1|TRBV20-1|NA
CSAETQGALYYGYTF
TGCAGTGCTGAAACACAGGGGGCATTGTACTATGGCTACACCTTC
>TRBJ1-5|NA|TRBV27|NA
CASSLLPADNSNQPQHF
TGTGCCAGCAGTTTACTTCCGGCAGATAATAGCAATCAGCCCCAGCATTTT
>TRBJ2-5|NA|TRBV9|NA
CASSEGPRVETQYF
TGTGCCAGCAGCGAGGGACCCCGTGTAGAGACCCAGTACTTC
>TRBJ2-7|NA|TRBV12-3/TRBV12-4|NA
CASSPRRLLDSTSYEQYF
TGTGCCAGCAGTCCCCGTCGGTTACTCGACAGTACCTCCTACGAGCAGTACTTC
>TRBJ2-5|NA|TRBV15|few
CATSRDRATETQYF
TGTGCCACCAGCAGAGATCGGGCTACGGAGACCCAGTACTTC